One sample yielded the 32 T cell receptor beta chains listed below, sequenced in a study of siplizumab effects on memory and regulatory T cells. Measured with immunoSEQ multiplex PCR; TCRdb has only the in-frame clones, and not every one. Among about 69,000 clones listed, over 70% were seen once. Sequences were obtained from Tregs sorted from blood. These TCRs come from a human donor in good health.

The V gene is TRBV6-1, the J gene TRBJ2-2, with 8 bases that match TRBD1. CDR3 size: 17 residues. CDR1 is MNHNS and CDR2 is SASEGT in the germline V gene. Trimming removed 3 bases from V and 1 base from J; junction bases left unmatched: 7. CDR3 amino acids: CASSDMDRARNTGELFF. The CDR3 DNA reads TGTGCCAGCAGTGATATGGACAGGGCTAGGAACACCGGGGAGCTGTTTTTT.

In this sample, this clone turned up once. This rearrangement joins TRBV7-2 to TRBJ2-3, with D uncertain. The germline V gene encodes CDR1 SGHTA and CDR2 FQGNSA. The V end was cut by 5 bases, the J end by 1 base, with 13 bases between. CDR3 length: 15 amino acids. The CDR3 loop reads CASSALSDGTDTQYF. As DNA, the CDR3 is TGTGCCAGCAGCGCCTTATCAGACGGCACAGATACGCAGTATTTT. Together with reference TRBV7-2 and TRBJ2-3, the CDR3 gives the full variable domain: GAGVSQSPSNKVTEKGKDVELRCDPISGHTALYWYRQSLGQGLEFLIYFQGNSAPDKSGLPSDRFSAERTGGSVSTLTIQRTQQEDSAVYLCASSALSDGTDTQYFGPGTRLTVL.

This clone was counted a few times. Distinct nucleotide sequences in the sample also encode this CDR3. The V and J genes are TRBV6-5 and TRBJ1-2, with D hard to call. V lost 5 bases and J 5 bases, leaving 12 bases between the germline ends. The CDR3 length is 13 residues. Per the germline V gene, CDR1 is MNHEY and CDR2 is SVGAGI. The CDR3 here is CASSPDRGYGYTF. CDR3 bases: TGTGCCAGCAGTCCCGACCGAGGTTATGGCTACACCTTC.

CDR3 region: CASSPPGGDTGELFF. In DNA, the CDR3 is TGTGCCAGCTCACCACCAGGGGGCGACACCGGGGAGCTGTTTTTT. The chain links TRBV18 to TRBJ2-2; 7 nucleotides agree with TRBD1. V lost 0 bases and J lost 3; bases outside the gene matches: 1. This CDR3 comprises 15 residues. The germline V gene encodes CDR1 KGHSH and CDR2 LQKENI.

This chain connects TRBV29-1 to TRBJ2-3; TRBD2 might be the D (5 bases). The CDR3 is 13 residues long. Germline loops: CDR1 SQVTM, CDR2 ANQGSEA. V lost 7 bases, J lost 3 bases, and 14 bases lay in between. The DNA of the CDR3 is TGCAGCGAAGAATATCCGGGAACAGATACGCAGTATTTT. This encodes CSEEYPGTDTQYF.

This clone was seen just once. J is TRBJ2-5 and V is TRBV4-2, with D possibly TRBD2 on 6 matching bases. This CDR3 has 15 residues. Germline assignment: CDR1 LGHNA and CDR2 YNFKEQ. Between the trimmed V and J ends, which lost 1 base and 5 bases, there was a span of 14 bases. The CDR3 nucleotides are TGTGCCAGCAGCCAAGTGTTGCGGGATAGCGAGACCCAGTACTTC. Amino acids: CASSQVLRDSETQYF.

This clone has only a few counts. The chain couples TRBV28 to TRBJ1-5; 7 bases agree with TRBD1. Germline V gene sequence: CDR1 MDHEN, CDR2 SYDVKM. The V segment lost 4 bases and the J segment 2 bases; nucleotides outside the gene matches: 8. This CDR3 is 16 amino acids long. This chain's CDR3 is CASSSPQGKGNQPQHF. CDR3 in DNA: TGTGCCAGCAGTTCCCCACAGGGGAAAGGCAATCAGCCCCAGCATTTT.

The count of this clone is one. The CDR3 DNA follows: TGCGCCAGCAGCTTGGGCCCAGGGGGCGTGTTTAGCGGAGGGACCGGGGAGCTGTTTTTT. Translating gives CASSLGPGGVFSGGTGELFF. The rearrangement links TRBV5-1 to TRBJ2-2; 8 nucleotides align to TRBD1. The CDR3 contains 20 residues. CDR1 and CDR2 (germline): SGHRS, YFSETQ. J was trimmed by 5 bases and V by 0 bases; bases with no gene match: 18.

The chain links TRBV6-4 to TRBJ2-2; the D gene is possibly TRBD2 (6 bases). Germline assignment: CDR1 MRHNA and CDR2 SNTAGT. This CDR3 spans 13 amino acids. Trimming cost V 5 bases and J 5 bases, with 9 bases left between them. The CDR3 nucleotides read TGTGCCAGCAGTATTAGCGGTACCGGGGAGCTGTTTTTT. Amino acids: CASSISGTGELFF.

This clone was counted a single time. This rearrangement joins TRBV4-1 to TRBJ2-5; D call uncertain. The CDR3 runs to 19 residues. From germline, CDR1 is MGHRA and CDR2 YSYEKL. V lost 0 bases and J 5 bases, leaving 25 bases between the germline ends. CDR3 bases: TGCGCCAGCAGCCAAGATACCTCTCTTGTGAGCATCACTGTGGAGACCCAGTACTTC. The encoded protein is CASSQDTSLVSITVETQYF.

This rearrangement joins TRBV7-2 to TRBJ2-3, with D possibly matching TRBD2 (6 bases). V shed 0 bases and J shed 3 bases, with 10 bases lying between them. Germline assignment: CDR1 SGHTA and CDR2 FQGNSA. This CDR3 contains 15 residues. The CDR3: CASSLALGGTDTQYF. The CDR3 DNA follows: TGTGCCAGCAGCTTAGCGCTGGGGGGAACAGATACGCAGTATTTT.

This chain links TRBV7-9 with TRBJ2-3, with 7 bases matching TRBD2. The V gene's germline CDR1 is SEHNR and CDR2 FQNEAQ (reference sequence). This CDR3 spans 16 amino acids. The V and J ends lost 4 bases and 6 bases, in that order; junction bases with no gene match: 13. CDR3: CASSSPGRARPDTQYF. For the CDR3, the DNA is TGTGCCAGCAGCTCACCTGGGAGGGCCCGCCCCGATACGCAGTATTTT.

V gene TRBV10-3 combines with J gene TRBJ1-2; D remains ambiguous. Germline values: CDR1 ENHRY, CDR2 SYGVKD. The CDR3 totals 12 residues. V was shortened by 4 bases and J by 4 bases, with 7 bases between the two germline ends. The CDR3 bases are TGTGCCATCAGTGGGCTCTCCTATGGCTACACCTTC. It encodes CAISGLSYGYTF.

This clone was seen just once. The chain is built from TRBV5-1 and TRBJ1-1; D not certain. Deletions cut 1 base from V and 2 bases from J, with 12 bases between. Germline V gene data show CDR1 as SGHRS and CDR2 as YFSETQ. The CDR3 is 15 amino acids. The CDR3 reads CASSLFLPTNTEAFF. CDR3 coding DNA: TGCGCCAGCAGCTTGTTTCTTCCTACTAACACTGAAGCTTTCTTT.

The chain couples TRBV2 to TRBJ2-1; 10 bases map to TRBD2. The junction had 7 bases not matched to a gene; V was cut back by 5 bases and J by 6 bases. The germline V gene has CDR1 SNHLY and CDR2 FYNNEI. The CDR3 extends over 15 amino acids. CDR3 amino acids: CASSQEREGSNEQFF. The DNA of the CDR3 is TGTGCCAGCAGTCAAGAGCGGGAGGGCAGCAATGAGCAGTTCTTC.

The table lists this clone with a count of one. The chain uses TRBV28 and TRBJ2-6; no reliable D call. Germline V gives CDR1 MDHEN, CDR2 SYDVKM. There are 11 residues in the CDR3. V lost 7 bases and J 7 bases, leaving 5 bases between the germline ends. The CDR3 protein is CASNRANVLTF. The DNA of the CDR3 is TGTGCCAGCAATCGAGCCAACGTCCTGACTTTC.

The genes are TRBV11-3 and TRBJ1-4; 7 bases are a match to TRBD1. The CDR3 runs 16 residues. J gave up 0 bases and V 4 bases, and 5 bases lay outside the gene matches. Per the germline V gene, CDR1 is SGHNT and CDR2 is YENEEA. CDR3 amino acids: CASSSGQFATNEKLFF. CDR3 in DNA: TGTGCCAGCAGCTCGGGACAGTTTGCAACTAATGAAAAACTGTTTTTT.

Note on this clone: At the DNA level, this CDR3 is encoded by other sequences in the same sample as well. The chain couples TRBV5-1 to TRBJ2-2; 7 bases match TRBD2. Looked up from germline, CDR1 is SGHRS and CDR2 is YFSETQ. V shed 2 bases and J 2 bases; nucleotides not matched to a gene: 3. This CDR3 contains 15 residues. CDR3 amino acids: CASSLAGPNTGELFF. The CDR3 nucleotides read TGCGCCAGCAGCTTAGCGGGACCTAACACCGGGGAGCTGTTTTTT.

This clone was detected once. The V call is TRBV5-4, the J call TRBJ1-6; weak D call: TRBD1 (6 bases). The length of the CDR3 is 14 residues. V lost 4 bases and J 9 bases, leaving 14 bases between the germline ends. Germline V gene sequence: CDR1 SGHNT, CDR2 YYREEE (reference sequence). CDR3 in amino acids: CASSPGQASSPLHF. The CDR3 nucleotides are TGTGCCAGCAGCCCGGGACAAGCCAGTTCACCCCTCCACTTT. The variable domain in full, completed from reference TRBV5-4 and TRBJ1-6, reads ETGVTQSPTHLIKTRGQQVTLRCSSQSGHNTVSWYQQALGQGPQFIFQYYREEENGRGNFPPRFSGLQFPNYSSELNVNALELDDSALYLCASSPGQASSPLHFGNGTRLTVT.

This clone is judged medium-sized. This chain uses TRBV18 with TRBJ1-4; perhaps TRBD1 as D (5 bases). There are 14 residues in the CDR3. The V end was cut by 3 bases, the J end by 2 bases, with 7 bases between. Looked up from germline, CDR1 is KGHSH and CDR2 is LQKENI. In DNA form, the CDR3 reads TGTGCCAGCTCACCTTCAGGGACTAATGAAAAACTGTTTTTT. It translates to CASSPSGTNEKLFF.

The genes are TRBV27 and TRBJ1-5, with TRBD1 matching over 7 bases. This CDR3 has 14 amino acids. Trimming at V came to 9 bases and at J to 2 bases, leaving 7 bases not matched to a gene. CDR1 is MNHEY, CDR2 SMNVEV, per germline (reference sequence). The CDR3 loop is CASRTGFGNQPQHF. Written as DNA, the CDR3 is TGTGCCAGTAGGACAGGTTTTGGCAATCAGCCCCAGCATTTT.

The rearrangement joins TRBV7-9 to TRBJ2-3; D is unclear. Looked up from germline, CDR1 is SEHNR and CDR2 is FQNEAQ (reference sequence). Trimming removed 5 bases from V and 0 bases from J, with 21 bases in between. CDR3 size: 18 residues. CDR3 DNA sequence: TGTGCCAGCAGCGCAGCGTCGACGGAGCTGACTAGCACAGATACGCAGTATTTT. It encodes CASSAASTELTSTDTQYF.

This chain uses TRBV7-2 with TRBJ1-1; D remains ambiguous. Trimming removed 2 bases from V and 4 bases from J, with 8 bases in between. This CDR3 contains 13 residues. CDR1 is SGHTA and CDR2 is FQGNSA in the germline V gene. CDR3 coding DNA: TGTGCCAGCAGCTTATGGCAGACCACTGAAGCTTTCTTT. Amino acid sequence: CASSLWQTTEAFF.

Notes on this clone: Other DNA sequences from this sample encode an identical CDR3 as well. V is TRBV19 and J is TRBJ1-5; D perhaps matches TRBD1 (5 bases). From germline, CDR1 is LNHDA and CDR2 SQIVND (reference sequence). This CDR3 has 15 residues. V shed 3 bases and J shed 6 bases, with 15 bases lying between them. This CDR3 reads CASSIGRGVGQPQHF. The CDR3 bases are TGTGCCAGTAGTATCGGGAGGGGCGTTGGTCAGCCCCAGCATTTT.

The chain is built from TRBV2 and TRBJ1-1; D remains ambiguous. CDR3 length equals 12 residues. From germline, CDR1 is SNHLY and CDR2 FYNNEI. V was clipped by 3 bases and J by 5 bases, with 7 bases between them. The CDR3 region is CASSDKVTEAFF. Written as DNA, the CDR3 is TGTGCCAGCAGTGACAAGGTAACTGAAGCTTTCTTT.

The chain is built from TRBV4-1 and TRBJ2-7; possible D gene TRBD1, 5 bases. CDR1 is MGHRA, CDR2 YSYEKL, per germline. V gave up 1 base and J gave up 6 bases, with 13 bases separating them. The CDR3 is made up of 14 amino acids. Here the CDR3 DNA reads TGCGCCAGCAGCCAAGTCCGCCCAGGGTCCGAGCAGTACTTC. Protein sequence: CASSQVRPGSEQYF.

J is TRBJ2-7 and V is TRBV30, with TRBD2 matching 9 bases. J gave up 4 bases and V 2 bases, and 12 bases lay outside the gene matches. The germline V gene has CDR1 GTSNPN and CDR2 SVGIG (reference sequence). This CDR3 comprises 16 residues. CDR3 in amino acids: CAWSKRSGRSGYEQYF. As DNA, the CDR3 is TGTGCCTGGAGTAAACGTAGCGGGAGATCGGGTTACGAGCAGTACTTC.

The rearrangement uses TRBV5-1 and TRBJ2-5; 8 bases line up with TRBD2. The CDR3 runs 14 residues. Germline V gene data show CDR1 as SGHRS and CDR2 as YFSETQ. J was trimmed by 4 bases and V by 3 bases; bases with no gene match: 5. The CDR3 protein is CASSYGLAVETQYF. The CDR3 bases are TGCGCCAGCAGCTACGGACTAGCTGTAGAGACCCAGTACTTC.

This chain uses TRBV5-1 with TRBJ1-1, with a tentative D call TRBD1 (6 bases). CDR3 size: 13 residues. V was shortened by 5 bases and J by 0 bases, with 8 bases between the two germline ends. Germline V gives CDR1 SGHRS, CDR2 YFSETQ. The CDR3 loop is CASRQGLNTEAFF. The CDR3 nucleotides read TGCGCCAGCAGACAGGGTTTGAACACTGAAGCTTTCTTT.

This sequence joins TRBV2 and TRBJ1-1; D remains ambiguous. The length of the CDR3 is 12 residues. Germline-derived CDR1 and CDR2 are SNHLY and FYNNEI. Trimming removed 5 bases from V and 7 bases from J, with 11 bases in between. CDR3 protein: CASSLGRIEAFF. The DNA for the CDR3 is TGTGCCAGCAGTCTTGGAAGGATTGAAGCTTTCTTT. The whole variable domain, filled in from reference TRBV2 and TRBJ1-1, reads EPEVTQTPSHQVTQMGQEVILRCVPISNHLYFYWYRQILGQKVEFLVSFYNNEISEKSEIFDDQFSVERPDGSNFTLKIRSTKLEDSAMYFCASSLGRIEAFFGQGTRLTVV.

The chain's CDR3 is CASGLAGGPYEQYF. The CDR3 DNA sequence: TGCGCCAGCGGTCTAGCGGGAGGGCCCTACGAGCAGTACTTC. This chain joins TRBV10-1 and TRBJ2-7; 12 bases match TRBD2. J lost 2 bases, V lost 8 bases, and 4 bases had no gene match. Germline V lookup: CDR1 WNHNN, CDR2 SYGVQD (reference sequence). This CDR3 is 14 amino acids long.

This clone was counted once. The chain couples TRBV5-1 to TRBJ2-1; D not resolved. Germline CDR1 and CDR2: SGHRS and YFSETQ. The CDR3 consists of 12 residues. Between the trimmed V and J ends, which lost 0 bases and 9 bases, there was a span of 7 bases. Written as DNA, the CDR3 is TGCGCCAGCAGCTTGGCCGGCAGTGAGCAGTTCTTC. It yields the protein CASSLAGSEQFF.